Presented here are 23 T cell receptor beta chains from one specimen sequenced in a study of blood T cell repertoires in COVID-19. The protocol was immunoSEQ multiplex PCR, while the TCRdb copy is restricted to in-frame clones and leaves out a portion. The sample yields roughly 99,000 clones, about 80% seen once. The sample taken for sequencing was peripheral blood. The source of these receptors is a man in his 70s with acute or convalescent COVID-19.

This chain joins TRBV5-1 and TRBJ2-2; 11 nucleotides line up with TRBD1. CDR3 length equals 16 residues. With 6 bases clipped from V and 7 bases from J, the junction kept 11 bases outside the gene matches. Per the germline V gene, CDR1 is SGHRS and CDR2 is YFSETQ. DNA for the CDR3: TGCGCCAGCACCTACCAAGGACAGGGGGCACACGGGGAGCTGTTTTTT. Translation gives CASTYQGQGAHGELFF.

The CDR3 sequence: CASSQEASRLNQPQHF. In DNA, the CDR3 is TGCGCCAGCAGCCAAGAGGCCAGCAGGTTGAATCAGCCCCAGCATTTT. The chain employs TRBV4-1 and TRBJ1-5; unclear D gene. Per the germline V gene, CDR1 is MGHRA and CDR2 is YSYEKL. The CDR3 loop spans 16 amino acids. V lost 0 bases and J lost 4, with 13 bases in between.

This sequence joins TRBV5-6 and TRBJ2-1, with D unresolved. The V end was cut by 0 bases, the J end by 6 bases, with 7 bases between. The CDR3 has 13 residues. The V gene's germline CDR1 is SGHDT and CDR2 YYEEEE. This CDR3 is CASSLGSPNEQFF. As DNA, the CDR3 is TGTGCCAGCAGCTTGGGGAGCCCCAATGAGCAGTTCTTC. The full variable domain, its missing parts supplied by reference TRBV5-6 and TRBJ2-1, is DAGVTQSPTHLIKTRGQQVTLRCSPKSGHDTVSWYQQALGQGPQFIFQYYEEEERQRGNFPDRFSGHQFPNYSSELNVNALLLGDSALYLCASSLGSPNEQFFGPGTRLTVL.

This rearrangement joins TRBV18 to TRBJ2-1; 8 nucleotides align to TRBD2. Germline assignment: CDR1 KGHSH and CDR2 LQKENI. This CDR3 contains 16 residues. V lost 2 bases and J lost 3; bases outside the gene matches: 6. CDR3 in DNA: TGTGCCAGCTCACCAAGGACGGGGGGGTTCTACAATGAGCAGTTCTTC. As protein: CASSPRTGGFYNEQFF. Looking up the rest from reference TRBV18 and TRBJ2-1 gives the full variable domain: NAGVMQNPRHLVRRRGQEARLRCSPMKGHSHVYWYRQLPEEGLKFMVYLQKENIIDESGMPKERFSAEFPKEGPSILRIQQVVRGDSAAYFCASSPRTGGFYNEQFFGPGTRLTVL.

The chain uses TRBV6-1 and TRBJ1-3; 9 bases line up with TRBD1. The CDR3 totals 16 residues. Germline trimming cut 6 bases from V and 0 bases from J; bases unmatched to any gene: 6. Germline lookup yields CDR1 MNHNS and CDR2 SASEGT. CDR3 protein: CASREQGALSGNTIYF. The CDR3 nucleotides read TGTGCCAGCAGGGAACAGGGGGCTCTCTCTGGAAACACCATATATTTT.

V and J are TRBV5-1 and TRBJ1-1, with D possibly TRBD1 on 6 matching bases. Germline lookup yields CDR1 SGHRS and CDR2 YFSETQ. Deletions cut 4 bases from V and 4 bases from J, with 17 bases between. The CDR3 runs to 15 residues. The CDR3 nucleotides read TGCGCCAGCAGCGCAGCGGGGGCCCCCCTCACTGAAGCTTTCTTT. The encoded protein is CASSAAGAPLTEAFF.

CDR3 residues: CASSPRSGLNTEAFF. CDR3 nucleotides: TGTGCCAGCTCACCACGGTCAGGCCTGAACACTGAAGCTTTCTTT. This chain connects TRBV18 to TRBJ1-1; D is unresolved. Per germline, CDR1 KGHSH and CDR2 LQKENI. V was shortened by 1 base and J by 0 bases, with 9 bases between the two germline ends. The CDR3 contains 15 residues.

This clone occurred a few times. The chain combines TRBV5-5 with TRBJ2-7, with no clear D. The germline V gene encodes CDR1 SGHKS and CDR2 YYEKEE (reference sequence). The CDR3 contains 15 residues. V gave up 0 bases and J gave up 3 bases, with 13 bases separating them. The CDR3 sequence is CASSLVAEKNYEQYF. In nucleotides, the CDR3 is TGTGCCAGCAGCTTGGTTGCAGAAAAAAACTACGAGCAGTACTTC. Full variable domain (missing parts from reference TRBV5-5 and TRBJ2-7): DAGVTQSPTHLIKTRGQQVTLRCSPISGHKSVSWYQQVLGQGPQFIFQYYEKEERGRGNFPDRFSARQFPNYSSELNVNALLLGDSALYLCASSLVAEKNYEQYFGPGTRLTVT.

This chain joins TRBV5-1 and TRBJ2-3, with D possibly being TRBD1 (5 bases). This CDR3 has 15 amino acids. Germline V lookup: CDR1 SGHRS, CDR2 YFSETQ. The V end was cut by 0 bases, the J end by 0 bases, with 8 bases between. CDR3 bases: TGCGCCAGCAGCTTGGACAGGTTCAGCACAGATACGCAGTATTTT. Translation: CASSLDRFSTDTQYF.

The V and J genes are TRBV5-1 and TRBJ2-7; D possibly corresponds to TRBD2 (6 bases). The V gene lost 1 base and the J gene lost 1 base, with 9 bases spanning the gap. Looked up from germline, CDR1 is SGHRS and CDR2 is YFSETQ. The CDR3 consists of 14 residues. CDR3 DNA sequence: TGCGCCAGCAGCTTGTTGGGGGGTTCCTACGAGCAGTACTTC. Translated, it gives CASSLLGGSYEQYF.

The chain employs TRBV7-3 and TRBJ2-3; 10 bases fit TRBD2. V lost 4 bases, J lost 4 bases, and 8 bases stayed unmatched. The CDR3 is 16 residues long. Germline values: CDR1 SGHTA, CDR2 FQGTGA. For the CDR3, the DNA is TGTGCCAGCAGCTCTAGCGGGGGAAAGGGCCCAGATACGCAGTATTTT. Its protein product is CASSSSGGKGPDTQYF.

J is TRBJ1-1 and V is TRBV10-1; D not resolved. There are 15 residues in the CDR3. The germline CDR1 and CDR2 sequences are WNHNN and SYGVQD (reference sequence). Between the trimmed V and J ends, which lost 0 bases and 2 bases, there was a span of 10 bases. The CDR3 spells CASSESIQKNTEAFF. CDR3 coding DNA: TGCGCCAGCAGTGAGTCAATACAGAAAAACACTGAAGCTTTCTTT.

This clone was counted once. The V and J genes are TRBV5-1 and TRBJ1-6, with D tentatively TRBD1 (5 bases). Germline V gene lookup returns CDR1 SGHRS and CDR2 YFSETQ. V was shortened by 4 bases and J by 8 bases, with 13 bases between the two germline ends. This CDR3 contains 14 residues. The CDR3 coding sequence is TGCGCCAGCAGCGGTGAACCCAGGGATTCACCCCTCCACTTT. This encodes CASSGEPRDSPLHF.

The V call is TRBV7-9, the J call TRBJ1-5; D is unresolved. The germline gives CDR1 SEHNR, CDR2 FQNEAQ (reference sequence). The V end lost 1 base, the J end lost 7 bases, and 5 bases lay between the germline ends. This CDR3 is built from 12 residues. CDR3 sequence (DNA): TGTGCCAGCAGCTTAGGAGGACAGCCCCAGCATTTT. This sequence encodes CASSLGGQPQHF. The full variable domain, in which reference TRBV7-9 and TRBJ1-5 provide the parts outside the CDR3, is DTGVSQNPRHKITKRGQNVTFRCDPISEHNRLYWYRQTLGQGPEFLTYFQNEAQLEKSRLLSDRFSAERPKGSFSTLEIQRTEQGDSAMYLCASSLGGQPQHFGDGTRLSIL.

The chain is built from TRBV6-5 and TRBJ2-2, with no clear D. The germline CDR1 and CDR2 sequences are MNHEY and SVGAGI. The ends were cut back, 5 bases at V and 1 base at J, with 8 bases in the middle. The CDR3 spans 14 residues. The CDR3 sequence: CASSKPGNTGELFF. The CDR3, as DNA: TGTGCCAGCAGTAAGCCAGGGAACACCGGGGAGCTGTTTTTT.

The chain is built from TRBV5-4 and TRBJ1-6, with 10 bases that match TRBD1. Per germline, CDR1 SGHNT and CDR2 YYREEE (reference sequence). The CDR3 totals 14 residues. V dropped 4 bases and J dropped 11; count of bases not matched to a gene: 6. CDR3 sequence (DNA): TGTGCCAGCAGCCCCGGACAGGGGGTGGCACCCCTCCACTTT. Amino acids: CASSPGQGVAPLHF.

The rearrangement links TRBV19 to TRBJ2-1, with TRBD1 identical over 7 bases. Per germline, CDR1 LNHDA and CDR2 SQIVND (reference sequence). There are 14 residues in the CDR3. V dropped 5 bases and J dropped 2; count of bases not matched to a gene: 3. The CDR3 here is CASSPGQAYNEQFF. The DNA of the CDR3 is TGTGCCAGTAGTCCCGGACAGGCCTACAATGAGCAGTTCTTC.

The rearrangement joins TRBV5-1 to TRBJ2-4, with TRBD1 matching 10 bases. This CDR3 has 15 amino acids. Germline loops: CDR1 SGHRS, CDR2 YFSETQ. V was pared by 0 bases and J by 6 bases, with 3 bases of the junction left unmatched. The CDR3 is CASSLDWTGGNIQYF. The CDR3 bases are TGCGCCAGCAGCTTGGATTGGACAGGGGGAAACATTCAGTACTTC.

This chain joins TRBV6-5 and TRBJ1-2, with D maybe TRBD1 (5 bases). The germline V gene encodes CDR1 MNHEY and CDR2 SVGAGI. This CDR3 contains 14 residues. V lost 5 bases to trimming and J lost 6 bases, with 16 bases between them. The CDR3 nucleotides read TGTGCCAGCAGTCCAATGGCAGGGAGGGATGGCTACACCTTC. It codes for CASSPMAGRDGYTF.

This rearrangement joins TRBV6-1 to TRBJ2-1; D might be TRBD1 (5 bases). V gave up 1 base and J gave up 6 bases, with 10 bases separating them. Germline CDR1 is MNHNS and CDR2 is SASEGT. The CDR3 has 14 amino acids. CDR3 in DNA: TGTGCCAGCAGTGAAGGCGCAGGGATCAATGAGCAGTTCTTC. Translation: CASSEGAGINEQFF.

J is TRBJ2-1 and V is TRBV19; D is undetermined. CDR1 and CDR2 (germline): LNHDA, SQIVND (reference sequence). Trimming removed 7 bases at V and 4 bases at J, with 5 bases between. This CDR3 comprises 11 residues. The CDR3 here is CASKAYNEQFF. The DNA for the CDR3 is TGTGCCAGTAAAGCTTACAATGAGCAGTTCTTC.

This chain joins TRBV7-2 and TRBJ2-7; 11 bases are shared with TRBD2. After removal of 4 bases from V and 0 bases from J, the junction contained 14 bases not matched to a gene. The germline CDR1 and CDR2 sequences are SGHTA and FQGNSA. The CDR3 is 19 amino acids. The CDR3 coding sequence is TGTGCCAGCAGCTACCGTACCAACGTCGGGACTAGCGGCTCCTACGAGCAGTACTTC. It codes for CASSYRTNVGTSGSYEQYF.

The chain joins TRBV5-4 to TRBJ2-1; tentative D call: TRBD1 (5 bases). V was pared by 2 bases and J by 2 bases, with 11 bases between. Germline CDR1 and CDR2: SGHNT and YYREEE (reference sequence). This CDR3 region has 15 residues. CDR3 residues: CASSLGVFAYNEQFF. CDR3 sequence (DNA): TGTGCCAGCAGCTTAGGGGTTTTCGCCTACAATGAGCAGTTCTTC.